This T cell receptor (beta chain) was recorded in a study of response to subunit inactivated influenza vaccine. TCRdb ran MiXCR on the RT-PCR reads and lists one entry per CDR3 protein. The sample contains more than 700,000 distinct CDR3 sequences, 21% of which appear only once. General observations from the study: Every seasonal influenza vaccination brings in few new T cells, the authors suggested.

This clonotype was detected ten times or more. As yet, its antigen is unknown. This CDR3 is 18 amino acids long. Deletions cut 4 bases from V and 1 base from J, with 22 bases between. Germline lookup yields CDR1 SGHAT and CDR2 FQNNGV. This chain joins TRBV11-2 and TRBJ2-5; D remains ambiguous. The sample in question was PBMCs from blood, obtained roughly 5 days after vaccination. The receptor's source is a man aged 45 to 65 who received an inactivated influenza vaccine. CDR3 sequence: CASSSPFVAARAQETQYF. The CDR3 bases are TGTGCCAGCAGCTCCCCCTTTGTGGCAGCCCGGGCCCAAGAGACCCAGTACTTC.